This entry lists 16 T cell receptor beta chains sequenced from one sample in a study of blood T cell repertoires in COVID-19. Repertoires were generated with immunoSEQ multiplex PCR, while TCRdb's copy carries only in-frame clones and drops some. The table lists 330,000 or so clones, about 92% of them singletons. The sequencing input was peripheral blood. The receptor source for this set is a woman aged 55-69 years with COVID-19, enrolled during active disease.

The chain joins TRBV10-3 to TRBJ1-3, with D unclear. The germline CDR1 and CDR2 sequences are ENHRY and SYGVKD. Trimming left V 3 bases short and J 5 bases short, with 8 bases between. The CDR3 contains 13 residues. The CDR3 loop reads CAISDGERNTIYF. DNA of the CDR3: TGTGCCATCAGTGACGGGGAACGAAACACCATATATTTT.

This clone was seen a few times. CDR3: CASSFLGGSSYEQYF. The CDR3 nucleotides are TGTGCCAGCAGCTTTCTGGGGGGGAGCTCCTACGAGCAGTACTTC. The rearrangement uses TRBV7-8 and TRBJ2-7; TRBD2 agrees at 7 bases. The CDR3 extends over 15 amino acids. Germline V lookup: CDR1 SGHVS, CDR2 FQNEAQ. The ends lost 3 bases at V and 0 bases at J; junction bases unmatched: 5.

On this clone: The sample carries other DNA sequences with the same CDR3. This sequence joins TRBV19 and TRBJ1-5, with D hard to call. This CDR3 contains 13 residues. V lost 6 bases, J lost 0 bases, and 6 bases lay in between. Germline loops: CDR1 LNHDA, CDR2 SQIVND (reference sequence). The CDR3: CASRRYSNQPQHF. CDR3 coding DNA: TGTGCCAGTAGACGGTATAGCAATCAGCCCCAGCATTTT.

This clone came up a few times. V gene TRBV6-1 combines with J gene TRBJ1-5, with D maybe TRBD1 (5 bases). The CDR3 length is 16 residues. Germline CDR1 reads MNHNS; CDR2 reads SASEGT. The V end lost 3 bases, the J end lost 1 base, and 13 bases lay between the germline ends. The CDR3 DNA sequence: TGTGCCAGCAGTGATGGCAGGGCCCAAAGCAATCAGCCCCAGCATTTT. It translates to CASSDGRAQSNQPQHF.

This clone was seen more than once but under ten times. In DNA form, the CDR3 reads TGTGCCAGCAGCCAAGTCGGAAAGGGGGGGCAAGAGACCCAGTACTTC. Its translation is CASSQVGKGGQETQYF. The chain joins TRBV3-1 (or the pseudogene TRBV3-2) to TRBJ2-5, with D tentatively TRBD2 (7 bases). Germline V lookup: CDR1 LGHDT, CDR2 YNNKEL (reference sequence). The germline V and J ends were trimmed by 1 base and 2 bases, with 14 bases remaining between them. The CDR3 totals 16 residues.

The CDR3 DNA sequence: TGTGCCACCGCCAGGCGGGGGTTGAATGGCTACACCTTC. Translated: CATARRGLNGYTF. The V and J genes are TRBV7-9 and TRBJ1-2; D may be TRBD1 (5 bases). Germline assignment: CDR1 SEHNR and CDR2 FQNEAQ (reference sequence). Trimming removed 10 bases at V and 6 bases at J, with 18 bases between. The CDR3 has 13 residues.

The CDR3 DNA is TGTGCCAGCAGCCAAGGGGACACGGGGCAGGAAGCTTTCTTT. This encodes CASSQGDTGQEAFF. The J gene is TRBJ1-1, the V gene TRBV3-1 (or the pseudogene TRBV3-2); TRBD1 might be the D (6 bases). Germline V lookup: CDR1 LGHDT, CDR2 YNNKEL (reference sequence). There are 14 residues in the CDR3. Deletions cut 1 base from V and 8 bases from J, with 14 bases between.

This chain links TRBV10-1 with TRBJ2-7, with unresolved D. There are 13 residues in the CDR3. CDR1 and CDR2 (germline): WNHNN, SYGVQD (reference sequence). V was pared by 3 bases and J by 2 bases, with 8 bases between. CDR3 region: CASSEGRTYEQYF. The CDR3 DNA reads as TGCGCCAGCAGTGAAGGCAGGACCTACGAGCAGTACTTC.

This chain connects TRBV12-3 or TRBV12-4 to TRBJ1-2, with D uncertain. The CDR3 covers 11 residues. V lost 3 bases, J lost 8 bases, and 7 bases lay in between. CDR3 sequence: CASSFQSGYTF. CDR3 nucleotides: TGTGCCAGCAGTTTTCAATCCGGCTACACCTTC.

The rearrangement uses TRBV18 and TRBJ1-1, with 7 bases identical to TRBD1. The ends lost 4 bases at V and 0 bases at J; junction bases unmatched: 5. CDR3 length equals 15 residues. Germline CDR1 and CDR2: KGHSH and LQKENI. The CDR3 region has the DNA TGTGCCAGCTCACAACAGGGACAGCTGAACACTGAAGCTTTCTTT. It yields the protein CASSQQGQLNTEAFF.

The rearrangement joins TRBV30 to TRBJ1-3; D not resolved. Germline V gene data show CDR1 as GTSNPN and CDR2 as SVGIG (reference sequence). The germline V and J ends were trimmed by 5 bases and 3 bases, with 5 bases remaining between them. This CDR3 is 11 amino acids long. CDR3 loop: CAWVIGNTIYF. The CDR3 DNA sequence: TGTGCCTGGGTCATTGGAAACACCATATATTTT. The full variable domain, its missing parts supplied by reference TRBV30 and TRBJ1-3, is SQTIHQWPATLVQPVGSPLSLECTVEGTSNPNLYWYRQAAGRGLQLLFYSVGIGQISSEVPQNLSASRPQDRQFILSSKKLLLSDSGFYLCAWVIGNTIYFGEGSWLTVV.

The V and J genes are TRBV4-2 and TRBJ2-1; 9 bases are a match to TRBD2. The trim removed 0 bases at V and 7 bases at J, leaving 7 bases unmatched. There are 16 residues in the CDR3. The germline V gene encodes CDR1 LGHNA and CDR2 YNFKEQ. The CDR3 DNA is TGTGCCAGCAGCCAAGATGGCGGGGGGGCCAGGAATGAGCAGTTCTTC. It yields the protein CASSQDGGGARNEQFF.

The count of this clone is one. This rearrangement joins TRBV7-2 to TRBJ2-7; D is perhaps TRBD2 (5 bases). CDR1 and CDR2 (germline): SGHTA, FQGNSA. The CDR3 length is 14 residues. V shed 4 bases and J shed 5 bases, with 15 bases lying between them. CDR3 in DNA: TGTGCCAGCAGCTCGGGGTTCTCCCGCGACGAGCAGTACTTC. It is translated as CASSSGFSRDEQYF. The full variable domain, with the rest looked up from reference TRBV7-2 and TRBJ2-7, is GAGVSQSPSNKVTEKGKDVELRCDPISGHTALYWYRQSLGQGLEFLIYFQGNSAPDKSGLPSDRFSAERTGGSVSTLTIQRTQQEDSAVYLCASSSGFSRDEQYFGPGTRLTVT.

The chain links TRBV7-2 to TRBJ1-2; D perhaps matches TRBD1 (5 bases). Germline lookup yields CDR1 SGHTA and CDR2 FQGNSA. This CDR3 contains 15 residues. V was clipped by 4 bases and J by 8 bases, with 20 bases between them. DNA of the CDR3: TGTGCCAGCAGCTCGCGCTACGGGACTTCGAAAGGCTACACCTTC. Encoded protein: CASSSRYGTSKGYTF.

The chain uses TRBV7-2 and TRBJ1-6, with D unresolved. Deletions cut 1 base from V and 5 bases from J, with 9 bases between. The CDR3 consists of 15 residues. From germline, CDR1 is SGHTA and CDR2 FQGNSA. CDR3 DNA: TGTGCCAGCAGCTTAGTTACGGGAAATAATTCACCCCTCCACTTT. This codes for CASSLVTGNNSPLHF.

This clone was picked up one time. V is TRBV2 and J is TRBJ2-5, with D possibly matching TRBD1 (8 bases). CDR1 is SNHLY, CDR2 FYNNEI, per germline. V was clipped by 6 bases and J by 7 bases, with 15 bases between them. This CDR3 has 13 residues. Here the CDR3 reads CASSPTGEGTQYF. The DNA for the CDR3 is TGTGCCAGCAGCCCGACAGGGGAGGGGACCCAGTACTTC.